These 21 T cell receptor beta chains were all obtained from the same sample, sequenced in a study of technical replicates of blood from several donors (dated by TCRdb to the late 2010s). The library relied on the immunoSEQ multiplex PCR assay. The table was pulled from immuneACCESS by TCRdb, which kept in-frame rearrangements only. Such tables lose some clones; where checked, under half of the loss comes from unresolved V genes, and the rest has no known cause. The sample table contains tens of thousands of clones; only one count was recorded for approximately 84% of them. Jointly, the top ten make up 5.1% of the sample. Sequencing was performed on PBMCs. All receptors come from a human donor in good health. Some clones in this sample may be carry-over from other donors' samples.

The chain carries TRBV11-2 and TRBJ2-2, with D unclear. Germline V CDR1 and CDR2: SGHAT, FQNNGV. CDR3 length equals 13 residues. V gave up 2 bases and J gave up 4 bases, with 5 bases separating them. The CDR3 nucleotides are TGTGCCAGCAGCTTACGGGTCACCGGGGAGCTGTTTTTT. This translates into CASSLRVTGELFF.

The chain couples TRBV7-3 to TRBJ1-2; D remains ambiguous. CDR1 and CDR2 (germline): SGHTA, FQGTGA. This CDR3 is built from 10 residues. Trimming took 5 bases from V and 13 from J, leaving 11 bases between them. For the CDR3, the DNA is TGTGCCAGCAGCCTAAGGCGGAGCACCTTC. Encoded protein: CASSLRRSTF.

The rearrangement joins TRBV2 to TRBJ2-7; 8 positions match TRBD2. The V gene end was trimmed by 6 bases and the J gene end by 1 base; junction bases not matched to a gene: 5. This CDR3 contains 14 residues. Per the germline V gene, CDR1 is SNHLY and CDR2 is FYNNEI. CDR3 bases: TGTGCCAGCAGAAAGCGGGAGCTATCCTACGAGCAGTACTTC. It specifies CASRKRELSYEQYF.

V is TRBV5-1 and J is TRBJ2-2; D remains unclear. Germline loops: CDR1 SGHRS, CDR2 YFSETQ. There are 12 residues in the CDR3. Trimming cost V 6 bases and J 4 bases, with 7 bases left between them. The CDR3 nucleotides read TGCGCCAGCACCCTCTCCACCGGGGAGCTGTTTTTT. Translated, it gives CASTLSTGELFF.

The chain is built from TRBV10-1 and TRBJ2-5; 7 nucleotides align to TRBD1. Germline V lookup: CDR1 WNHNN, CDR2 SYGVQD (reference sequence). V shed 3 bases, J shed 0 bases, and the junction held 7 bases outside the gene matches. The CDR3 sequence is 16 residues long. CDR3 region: CASSEPGQRYQETQYF. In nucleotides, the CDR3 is TGCGCCAGCAGTGAACCGGGACAGCGATACCAAGAGACCCAGTACTTC.

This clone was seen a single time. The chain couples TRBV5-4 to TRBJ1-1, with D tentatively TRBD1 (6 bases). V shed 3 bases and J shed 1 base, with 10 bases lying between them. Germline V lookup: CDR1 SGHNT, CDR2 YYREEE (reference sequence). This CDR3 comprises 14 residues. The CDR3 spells CASSSHRENTEAFF. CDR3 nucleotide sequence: TGTGCCAGCAGCTCACACAGGGAGAACACTGAAGCTTTCTTT.

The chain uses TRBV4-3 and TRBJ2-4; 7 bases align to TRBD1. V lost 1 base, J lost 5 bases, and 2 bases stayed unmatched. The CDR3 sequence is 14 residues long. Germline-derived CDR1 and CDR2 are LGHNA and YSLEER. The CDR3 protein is CASSQGTGENIQYF. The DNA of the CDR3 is TGCGCCAGCAGCCAAGGGACAGGCGAAAACATTCAGTACTTC.

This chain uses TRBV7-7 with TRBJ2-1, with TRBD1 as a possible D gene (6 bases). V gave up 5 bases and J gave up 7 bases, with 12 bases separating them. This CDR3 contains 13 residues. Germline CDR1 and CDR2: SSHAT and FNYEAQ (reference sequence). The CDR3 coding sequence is TGTGCCAGCAGCGCGGCAGGGGTGAATGAGCAGTTCTTC. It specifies CASSAAGVNEQFF.

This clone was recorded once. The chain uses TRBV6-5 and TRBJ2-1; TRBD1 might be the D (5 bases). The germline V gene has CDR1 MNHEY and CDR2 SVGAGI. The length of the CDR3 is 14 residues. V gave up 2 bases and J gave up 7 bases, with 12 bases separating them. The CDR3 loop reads CASSYGAKGNEQFF. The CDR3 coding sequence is TGTGCCAGCAGTTACGGGGCCAAGGGGAATGAGCAGTTCTTC.

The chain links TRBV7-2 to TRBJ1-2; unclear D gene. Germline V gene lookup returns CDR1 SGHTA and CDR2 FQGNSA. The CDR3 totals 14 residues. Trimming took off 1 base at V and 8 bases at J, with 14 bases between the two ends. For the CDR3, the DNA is TGTGCCAGCAGCTTAGTTGTGTCCTCGCGGGGCTACACCTTC. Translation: CASSLVVSSRGYTF.

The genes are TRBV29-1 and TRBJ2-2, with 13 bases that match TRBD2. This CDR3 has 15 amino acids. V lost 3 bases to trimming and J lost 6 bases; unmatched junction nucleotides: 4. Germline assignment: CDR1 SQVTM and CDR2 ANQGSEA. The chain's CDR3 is CSVDILAGGPGELFF. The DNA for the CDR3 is TGCAGCGTTGACATACTAGCGGGAGGGCCCGGGGAGCTGTTTTTT.

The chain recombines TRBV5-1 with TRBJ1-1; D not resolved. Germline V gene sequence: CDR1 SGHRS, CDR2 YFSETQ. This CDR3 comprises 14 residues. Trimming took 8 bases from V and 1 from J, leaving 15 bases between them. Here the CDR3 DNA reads TGCGCCAGGCCGGTCGGAGTGGGGAACACTGAAGCTTTCTTT. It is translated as CARPVGVGNTEAFF.

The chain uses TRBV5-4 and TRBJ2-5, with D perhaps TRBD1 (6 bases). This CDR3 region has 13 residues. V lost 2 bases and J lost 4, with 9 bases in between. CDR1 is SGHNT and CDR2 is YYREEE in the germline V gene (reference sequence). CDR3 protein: CASSLGQRETQYF. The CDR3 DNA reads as TGTGCCAGCAGCTTAGGACAGAGAGAGACCCAGTACTTC.

The CDR3 DNA sequence: TGTGCCTGGGGACAGGGCTACGAGCAGTACTTC. It translates to CAWGQGYEQYF. The rearrangement links TRBV30 to TRBJ2-7; 8 bases match TRBD1. Germline CDR1 GTSNPN, CDR2 SVGIG (reference sequence). The V segment lost 5 bases and the J segment 3 bases; nucleotides outside the gene matches: 0. This CDR3 comprises 11 residues. Full variable domain (rest looked up from reference TRBV30 and TRBJ2-7): SQTIHQWPATLVQPVGSPLSLECTVEGTSNPNLYWYRQAAGRGLQLLFYSVGIGQISSEVPQNLSASRPQDRQFILSSKKLLLSDSGFYLCAWGQGYEQYFGPGTRLTVT.

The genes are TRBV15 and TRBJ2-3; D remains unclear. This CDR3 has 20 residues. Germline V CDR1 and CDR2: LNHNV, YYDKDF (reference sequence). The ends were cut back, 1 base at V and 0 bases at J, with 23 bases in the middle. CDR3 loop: CATSRGPPGGYSLSTDTQYF. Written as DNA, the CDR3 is TGTGCCACCAGCAGAGGACCCCCTGGCGGCTACTCCCTTAGCACAGATACGCAGTATTTT.

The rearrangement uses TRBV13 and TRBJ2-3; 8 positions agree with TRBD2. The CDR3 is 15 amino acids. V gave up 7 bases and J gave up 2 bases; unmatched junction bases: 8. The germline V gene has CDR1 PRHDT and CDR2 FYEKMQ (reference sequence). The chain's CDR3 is CASTSAGGLTDTQYF. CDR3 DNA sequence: TGTGCCAGCACCTCTGCGGGGGGTCTCACAGATACGCAGTATTTT.

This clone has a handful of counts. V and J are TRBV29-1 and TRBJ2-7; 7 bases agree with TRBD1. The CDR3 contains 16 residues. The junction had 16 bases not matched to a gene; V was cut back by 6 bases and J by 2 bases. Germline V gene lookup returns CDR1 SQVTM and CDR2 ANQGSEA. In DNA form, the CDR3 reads TGCAGCGTCACCACTGACTGGGTCCAGGGGGCCTACGAGCAGTACTTC. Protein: CSVTTDWVQGAYEQYF.

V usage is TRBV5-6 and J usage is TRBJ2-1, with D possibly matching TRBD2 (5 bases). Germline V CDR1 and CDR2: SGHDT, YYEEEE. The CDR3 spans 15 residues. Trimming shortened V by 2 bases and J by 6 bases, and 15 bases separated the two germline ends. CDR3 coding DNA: TGTGCCAGCAGCTTCAGGAGCGGAATAGGCAATGAGCAGTTCTTC. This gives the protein CASSFRSGIGNEQFF.

DNA for the CDR3: TGTGCCAGCAGCAGCTATACTGATGAGCAGTTCTTC. Its translation: CASSSYTDEQFF. The gene calls are TRBV7-6 and TRBJ2-1; D remains ambiguous. V lost 5 bases and J lost 8, with 10 bases in between. Germline V gives CDR1 SGHVS, CDR2 FNYEAQ. This CDR3 is 12 amino acids long.

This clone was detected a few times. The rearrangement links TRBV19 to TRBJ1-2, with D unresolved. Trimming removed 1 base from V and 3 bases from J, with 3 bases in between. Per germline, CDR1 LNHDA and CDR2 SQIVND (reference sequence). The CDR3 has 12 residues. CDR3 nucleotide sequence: TGTGCCAGTAGTATAGCGTACTATGGCTACACCTTC. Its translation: CASSIAYYGYTF.

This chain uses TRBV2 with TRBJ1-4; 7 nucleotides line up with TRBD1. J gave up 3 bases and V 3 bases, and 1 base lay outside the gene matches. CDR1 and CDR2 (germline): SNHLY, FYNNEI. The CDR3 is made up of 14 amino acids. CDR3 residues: CASSDRGANEKLFF. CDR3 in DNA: TGTGCCAGCAGTGACAGGGGGGCTAATGAAAAACTGTTTTTT.